This T cell receptor beta chain is from a study of beta chain features in type 1 diabetes. Per the germline V gene, CDR1 is KGHSH and CDR2 is LQKENI. The V segment lost 4 bases and the J segment 0 bases; nucleotides outside the gene matches: 6. There are 16 residues in the CDR3. The authors reverse transcribed all of the isolated RNA, so sequencing captured expressed TCRB transcripts. Sequencing of naive, central memory and regulatory T cell samples gave an average of approximately 3.3 million reads. This table comes from immunoSEQ multiplex PCR, and its TCRdb copy is limited to in-frame clones, with some not included. The sample includes 250,000 to 400,000 clones, around 15% of them seen just once. General study findings and limits: VDJ junctions from type 1 diabetes patients carried fewer insertions and larger deletions.

It was via CD45RO/CCR7/CD25/CD127/CD95/CD27 that CD4+ naive, central memory, regulatory and stem cell-like memory cells were sorted. This clone has a handful of counts. The antigen remains undetermined. The TCR was taken from a man aged 25-45 years in good health. The specimen was central memory CD4+ T cells from blood. J is TRBJ1-5 and V is TRBV18; 7 nucleotides line up with TRBD1. CDR3 in DNA: TGTGCCAGCTCACAATCGACAGGGAATAGCAATCAGCCCCAGCATTTT. Amino acids: CASSQSTGNSNQPQHF.